The sample holds many counts of the clone carrying this T cell receptor (beta chain). Fresh peripheral blood, under 13 ml, was the source of the PBMCs. Using RNA transcripts as the source, TCR beta CDR3 regions were amplified. The primer set for the first-round RT-PCR of the TCR CDR3 was HTBI. TCRdb re-called the multiplex PCR reads with MiXCR, one entry per CDR3 protein. Altogether 600,000 to 700,000 distinct CDR3 sequences are present, roughly 15% being singletons, with the ten largest covering 4% to 5.5%. The data originate from a study of T cells in Graves' hyperthyroidism and ophthalmopathy. This CDR3 has 14 amino acids. Looked up from germline, CDR1 is LNHDA and CDR2 is SQIVND (reference sequence). Trimming took 1 base from V and 3 from J, leaving 6 bases between them.

The receptor was derived from a woman aged 40 to 55 with Graves' ophthalmopathy. The sequenced sample consisted of blood. The J gene is TRBJ2-2, the V gene TRBV19; the D is unclear. DNA for the CDR3: TGTGCCAGTAGTATAGGAGCAGACACCGGGGAGCTGTTTTTT. Translated: CASSIGADTGELFF. Full variable domain (rest looked up from reference TRBV19 and TRBJ2-2): DGGITQSPKYLFRKEGQNVTLSCEQNLNHDAMYWYRQDPGQGLRLIYYSQIVNDFQKGDIAEGYSVSREKKESFPLTVTSAQKNPTAFYLCASSIGADTGELFFGEGSRLTVL.